This passage covers 7 T cell receptor beta chains from one sample sequenced in a study of blood T cell repertoires in COVID-19. Clones were read by immunoSEQ multiplex PCR, and TCRdb kept only the in-frame ones, dropping some. The sample holds about 110,000 clones; 82% are singletons and the top ten take 15% to 20%. Sequences were obtained from peripheral blood. The receptors here all came from a woman aged 55-69 years with acute or convalescent COVID-19.

The J gene is TRBJ2-3, the V gene TRBV2; 14 bases match TRBD2. Germline V gives CDR1 SNHLY, CDR2 FYNNEI. The CDR3 is 17 residues long. V shed 5 bases, J shed 4 bases, and the junction held 8 bases outside the gene matches. The CDR3 nucleotides read TGTGCCAGCAGTTTCCTCGGACTAGCGGGGGGCTCAGATACGCAGTATTTT. Residues: CASSFLGLAGGSDTQYF.

A word on this clone: Other DNA sequences of this sample code for an identical CDR3. V and J are TRBV30 and TRBJ2-1; D is perhaps TRBD1 (5 bases). From germline, CDR1 is GTSNPN and CDR2 SVGIG (reference sequence). Trimming removed 7 bases at V and 0 bases at J, with 10 bases between. This CDR3 contains 13 residues. The CDR3 DNA is TGTGCCTCCGACAGTAGCTCCTACAATGAGCAGTTCTTC. Its translation is CASDSSSYNEQFF.

This clone was found a few times. V and J are TRBV2 and TRBJ1-1, with TRBD1 identical over 8 bases. The germline gives CDR1 SNHLY, CDR2 FYNNEI. The CDR3 is made up of 15 amino acids. V lost 6 bases to trimming and J lost 8 bases; unmatched junction nucleotides: 14. The CDR3 spells CASSETRGGQVEAFF. The CDR3 bases are TGTGCCAGCAGCGAAACCCGAGGGGGACAGGTAGAAGCTTTCTTT.

This chain uses TRBV10-3 with TRBJ2-7; tentative D call: TRBD2 (6 bases). V lost 9 bases, J lost 2 bases, and 17 bases lay in between. Germline V gene data show CDR1 as ENHRY and CDR2 as SYGVKD. The CDR3 has 14 residues. Here the CDR3 reads CAISFAGEAYEQYF. The CDR3 nucleotides read TGTGCCATATCCTTTGCCGGGGAGGCCTACGAGCAGTACTTC.

This chain uses TRBV3-1 (or the pseudogene TRBV3-2) with TRBJ1-1; D perhaps matches TRBD1 (6 bases). CDR3 length: 13 residues. V shed 7 bases and J shed 1 base, with 10 bases lying between them. Per the germline V gene, CDR1 is LGHDT and CDR2 is YNNKEL (reference sequence). CDR3 nucleotide sequence: TGTGCCAGCATAGGGACATGGAACACTGAAGCTTTCTTT. This gives the protein CASIGTWNTEAFF.

This rearrangement joins TRBV5-1 to TRBJ1-1; D may be TRBD1 (6 bases). The CDR3 runs 15 residues. Per the germline V gene, CDR1 is SGHRS and CDR2 is YFSETQ. V was shortened by 7 bases and J by 1 base, with 17 bases between the two germline ends. DNA for the CDR3: TGCGCCAGCCGGGACATGTATAACTCGAACACTGAAGCTTTCTTT. This translates into CASRDMYNSNTEAFF.

This clone has more than one count but fewer than ten. V gene TRBV10-3 combines with J gene TRBJ1-1, with D possibly matching TRBD1 (6 bases). In germline, CDR1 is ENHRY, CDR2 SYGVKD. Trimming removed 4 bases at V and 4 bases at J, with 13 bases between. This CDR3 has 14 residues. The CDR3 here is CAISATGGSTEAFF. In DNA, the CDR3 is TGTGCCATCAGTGCGACAGGTGGGAGCACTGAAGCTTTCTTT.